Presented here are 5 T cell receptor beta chains from one specimen sequenced in a study of shared clonotypes between healthy human individuals. TCRdb's copy holds only in-frame clones and misses some; the assay was immunoSEQ multiplex PCR. The table records about 960,000 clones, 60% to 85% of them present only once. The sample taken for sequencing was memory CD4+ T cells sorted from blood. Subset meaning: CD45RA-negative fraction. These receptors were collected from a man aged 18 to 30 in good health.

Concerning this clone: The same CDR3 can be traced to other DNA sequences in this sample. V is TRBV7-2 and J is TRBJ1-2; D is perhaps TRBD1 (6 bases). The CDR3 runs to 13 residues. The ends were cut back, 3 bases at V and 7 bases at J, with 12 bases in the middle. Germline V gives CDR1 SGHTA, CDR2 FQGNSA. CDR3 nucleotide sequence: TGTGCCAGCAGCTTTCCAGGGGTGAGTGGCTACACCTTC. Its translation: CASSFPGVSGYTF.

This clone has just one count. The chain joins TRBV5-1 to TRBJ2-3; D is possibly TRBD1 (6 bases). V dropped 3 bases and J dropped 0 bases, with 11 bases sitting between them. Per the germline V gene, CDR1 is SGHRS and CDR2 is YFSETQ. The CDR3 runs to 15 residues. The CDR3 sequence: CASSWGPPSTDTQYF. In nucleotides, the CDR3 is TGCGCCAGCAGCTGGGGGCCTCCTAGCACAGATACGCAGTATTTT.

The rearrangement links TRBV28 to TRBJ2-3; 11 positions agree with TRBD1. V was pared by 5 bases and J by 3 bases, with 1 base of the junction left unmatched. Per the germline V gene, CDR1 is MDHEN and CDR2 is SYDVKM. CDR3 size: 14 residues. CDR3 in amino acids: CASSRDRGTDTQYF. CDR3 nucleotides: TGTGCCAGCAGTAGGGACAGGGGGACAGATACGCAGTATTTT.

The J gene is TRBJ2-1, the V gene TRBV11-2; 9 nucleotides match TRBD2. With 4 bases clipped from V and 9 bases from J, the junction kept 13 bases outside the gene matches. The CDR3 length is 16 residues. The germline CDR1 and CDR2 sequences are SGHAT and FQNNGV. The DNA of the CDR3 is TGTGCCAGCAGCTCTCTTAGCGGGAGTGGGGTGTCTGAGCAGTTCTTC. This codes for CASSSLSGSGVSEQFF.

The chain carries TRBV2 and TRBJ2-7, with 14 nucleotides matching TRBD2. The CDR3 runs to 14 residues. The germline CDR1 and CDR2 sequences are SNHLY and FYNNEI. The trim removed 6 bases at V and 3 bases at J, leaving 1 base unmatched. CDR3 in amino acids: CASRTSGRDYEQYF. The CDR3 nucleotides are TGTGCCAGCAGGACTAGCGGGAGGGACTACGAGCAGTACTTC.